This T cell receptor beta chain was found in a study of blood T cells in healthy people across ages. Findings and caveats of the study: Older age went with lower TCR beta diversity per million T cells, in a roughly linear way. PBMC samples, being unsorted, prevented any conclusive comparison of naive and antigen-experienced cells. CMV status of donors was not determined, possibly confounding expanded clonotype changes.

This clonotype has at least ten counts. Its antigen is undetermined. CDR3 length: 15 amino acids. Germline V CDR1 and CDR2: SNHLY, FYNNEI. V gave up 4 bases and J gave up 8 bases; unmatched junction bases: 10. A second 7 to 11 cycle PCR used barcoded and J-beta primers. The yield of each sample was at least 2.5 million CDR3-containing paired-end reads. TCRdb used MiXCR to reprocess the 5' RACE reads, holding one entry per CDR3 protein. The data hold roughly 680,000 distinct CDR3 sequences, with about 21% observed a single time. The receptor's source is a man aged 65 to 85 in good health. The rearrangement joins TRBV2 to TRBJ2-2, with 7 bases matching TRBD1. Sequenced material: blood. CDR3 nucleotides: TGTGCCAGCAGTGTTTTACAGGGGTCGGGAGGGGAGCTGTTTTTT. Translated, it gives CASSVLQGSGGELFF.